The next 5 T cell receptor beta chains were all read from a single sample in a study of T-cell memory formation after mild COVID-19. Each CDR3 protein is one row after TCRdb ran MiXCR on the 5' RACE reads. The sample has tens of thousands of distinct CDR3 sequences; approximately 13% are singletons. The sequenced material came from PBMCs or a T cell subset sorted from them (not recorded which). These receptors all stem from an adult woman who had mild COVID-19 (a few samples of this study predate the infection). Cell type and time point are not known.

This clonotype was found many times. In DNA form, the CDR3 reads TGCAGTGCTAGAGATGGGACGGAGACTGAAGCTTTCTTT. The encoded protein is CSARDGTETEAFF. The chain recombines TRBV20-1 with TRBJ1-1, with TRBD1 as a possible D gene (5 bases). CDR3 size: 13 residues. CDR1 is DFQATT, CDR2 SNEGSKA, per germline (reference sequence). V gave up 0 bases and J gave up 5 bases, with 10 bases separating them.

The chain uses TRBV15 and TRBJ2-1, with 10 bases aligning to TRBD1. V gave up 2 bases and J gave up 4 bases; unmatched junction bases: 14. Germline loops: CDR1 LNHNV, CDR2 YYDKDF (reference sequence). This CDR3 comprises 19 residues. CDR3 nucleotide sequence: TGTGCCACCAGCAGAAAGACAGGGGGCTTTGATAGCCGGTACAATGAGCAGTTCTTC. It codes for CATSRKTGGFDSRYNEQFF.

This clonotype has more than one count but fewer than ten. This chain connects TRBV7-8 to TRBJ2-3, with D tentatively TRBD2 (5 bases). CDR3 length equals 15 residues. V was shortened by 5 bases and J by 4 bases, with 16 bases between the two germline ends. Germline values: CDR1 SGHVS, CDR2 FQNEAQ. The CDR3 DNA reads TGTGCCAGCAGCCAGGAGGCGGACGAGTCAGATACGCAGTATTTT. Amino acid sequence: CASSQEADESDTQYF.

This clonotype turned up a few times. The J gene is TRBJ2-5, the V gene TRBV29-1; 9 bases fit TRBD1. CDR1 SQVTM and CDR2 ANQGSEA come from the germline V gene. J lost 3 bases, V lost 4 bases, and 0 bases had no gene match. The CDR3 runs 12 residues. The CDR3 reads CSVGTGEETQYF. The DNA for the CDR3 is TGCAGCGTTGGGACAGGGGAAGAGACCCAGTACTTC.

This clonotype occurred a few times. This chain joins TRBV7-9 and TRBJ2-3; TRBD2 matches 7 bases. J lost 6 bases, V lost 7 bases, and 7 bases had no gene match. Germline V gene sequence: CDR1 SEHNR, CDR2 FQNEAQ (reference sequence). CDR3 size: 13 residues. CDR3 nucleotide sequence: TGTGCCAGCAAGGGCGGGAGAGTCGATACGCAGTATTTT. Translation gives CASKGGRVDTQYF.